This T cell receptor (beta chain) was captured by sequencing in a study of OX40 agonist ivuxolimab in advanced cancers. Method: immunoSEQ multiplex PCR; TCRdb's copy keeps in-frame clones and lacks some. The sample yields 36,000 or so clones, 70% to 80% seen once. The CDR3 has 15 residues. Germline V gene data show CDR1 as SEHNR and CDR2 as FQNEAQ (reference sequence). Losses at the gene ends were 7 bases for V and 2 bases for J; bases not matched to a gene: 7. The chain carries TRBV7-9 and TRBJ2-3; 9 positions match TRBD2. The clonotype comes from an adult with an advanced solid tumor such as melanoma, head and neck, liver or kidney cancer. The input for sequencing was CD4+ or CD8+ T cells sorted from blood, taken in a trial of the OX40 agonist ivuxolimab. The CDR3 nucleotides are TGTGCCAGCACCCAGCGGGGGGACAACACAGATACGCAGTATTTT. It yields the protein CASTQRGDNTDTQYF.